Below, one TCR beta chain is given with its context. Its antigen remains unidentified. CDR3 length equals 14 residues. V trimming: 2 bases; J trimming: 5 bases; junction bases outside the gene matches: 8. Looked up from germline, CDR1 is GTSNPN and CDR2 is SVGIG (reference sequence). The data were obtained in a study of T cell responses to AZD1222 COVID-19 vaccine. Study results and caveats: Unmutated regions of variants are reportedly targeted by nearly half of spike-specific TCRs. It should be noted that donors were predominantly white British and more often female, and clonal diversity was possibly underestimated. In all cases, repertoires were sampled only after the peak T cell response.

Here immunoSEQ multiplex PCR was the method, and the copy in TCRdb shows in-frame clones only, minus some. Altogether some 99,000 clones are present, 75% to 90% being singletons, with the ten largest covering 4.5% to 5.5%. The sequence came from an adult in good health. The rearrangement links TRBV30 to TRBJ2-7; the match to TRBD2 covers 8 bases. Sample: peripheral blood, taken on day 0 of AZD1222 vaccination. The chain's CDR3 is CAWSSIAGSNEQYF. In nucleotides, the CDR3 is TGTGCCTGGAGTTCAATAGCGGGATCTAACGAGCAGTACTTC.